This T cell receptor (beta chain) was found in a study of neoadjuvant anti-PD-1 for oral cavity cancer. General study results and limits: PBMC Gini-index clonality exceeded responders' in non-responders post-nivolumab. With a few patients per group, TCR findings need larger cohorts.

Only in-frame clones appear in the TCRdb table, and some are missing; sequencing was by immunoSEQ multiplex PCR. The repertoire holds some 8,000 clones, with approximately 66% as singletons. Noted time point: after neoadjuvant nivolumab, at surgical resection. PBMCs were not maintained or expanded in culture before analysis. About this clone itself: Antigen: not known.

With 1 base clipped from V and 0 bases from J, the junction kept 6 bases outside the gene matches. Germline CDR1 and CDR2: GTSNPN and SVGIG (reference sequence). The CDR3 covers 18 residues. The starting material was PBMCs, obtained after nivolumab (anti-PD-1) treatment. This clonotype originated in a person aged 40 to 85 with oral cavity squamous cell carcinoma. The chain links TRBV30 to TRBJ2-6; 10 bases align to TRBD1. CDR3 in DNA: TGTGCCTGGAGTGGGACAGGGGGAGATTTCTCTGGGGCCAACGTCCTGACTTTC. This codes for CAWSGTGGDFSGANVLTF.